These 17 T cell receptor beta chains were all obtained from the same sample, sequenced in a study of beta chain features in type 1 diabetes. Sequenced material consisted of expressed TCRB transcripts (all of the isolated RNA was reverse transcribed). This table comes from immunoSEQ multiplex PCR, and its TCRdb copy is limited to in-frame clones, with some not included. The sample shows about half a million clones, approximately 30% of them seen only once. The specimen sequenced was naive CD4+ T cells from blood. These TCRs come from a man aged 18 to 30 in good health.

This clone was seen a few times. The chain employs TRBV14 and TRBJ2-5, with D tentatively TRBD1 (6 bases). The CDR3 contains 14 residues. Trimming stripped 3 bases from V and 1 base from J, with 9 bases between. The germline V gene encodes CDR1 SGHDN and CDR2 FVKESK. CDR3 in amino acids: CASSHGQLQETQYF. Written as DNA, the CDR3 is TGTGCCAGCAGCCATGGACAGCTCCAAGAGACCCAGTACTTC.

This clone showed up just a few times. The V call is TRBV29-1, the J call TRBJ2-3; 8 nucleotides line up with TRBD1. CDR1 and CDR2 (germline): SQVTM, ANQGSEA. The CDR3 is 13 amino acids. After removal of 7 bases from V and 7 bases from J, the junction contained 10 bases not matched to a gene. The CDR3 DNA reads as TGCAGCGGGGCGCGACAGGGGACACATACGCAGTATTTT. Its protein product is CSGARQGTHTQYF.

The chain recombines TRBV10-3 with TRBJ2-3; unclear D gene. The germline CDR1 and CDR2 sequences are ENHRY and SYGVKD. V was clipped by 3 bases and J by 0 bases, with 4 bases between them. This CDR3 is built from 13 residues. CDR3 DNA sequence: TGTGCCATCAGTGACAGCAGCACAGATACGCAGTATTTT. Translated, it gives CAISDSSTDTQYF.

This chain connects TRBV20-1 to TRBJ2-7, with D uncertain. This CDR3 has 11 residues. With 2 bases removed from V and 0 bases from J, the gap between germline ends came to 2 bases. CDR1 is DFQATT, CDR2 SNEGSKA, per germline (reference sequence). The CDR3 loop is CSARFSYEQYF. CDR3 DNA sequence: TGCAGTGCTAGATTCTCCTACGAGCAGTACTTC.

A few counts support this clone. This CDR3 is also generated by other DNA sequences in the sample. V and J are TRBV7-2 and TRBJ2-7, with TRBD1 matching over 9 bases. V shed 5 bases, J shed 3 bases, and the junction held 5 bases outside the gene matches. The CDR3 totals 14 residues. CDR1 and CDR2 (germline): SGHTA, FQGNSA. In DNA, the CDR3 is TGTGCCAGCAGCCCCGACAGGGGGTACTACGAGCAGTACTTC. Protein sequence: CASSPDRGYYEQYF.

The table lists this clone with a few counts. This sequence joins TRBV4-3 and TRBJ2-1, with no clear D. The CDR3 sequence is 14 residues long. V lost 0 bases and J lost 7, with 10 bases in between. Germline V lookup: CDR1 LGHNA, CDR2 YSLEER. The CDR3 DNA sequence: TGCGCCAGCAGCCAAGAAAGGCCAGCAAATGAGCAGTTCTTC. It is translated as CASSQERPANEQFF.

The chain recombines TRBV2 with TRBJ2-5, with 9 bases identical to TRBD2. Germline CDR1 is SNHLY and CDR2 is FYNNEI. J lost 5 bases, V lost 5 bases, and 6 bases had no gene match. The CDR3 consists of 14 residues. CDR3: CASSPGLAGETQYF. The CDR3 DNA reads TGTGCCAGCAGTCCGGGACTAGCAGGGGAGACCCAGTACTTC.

The J gene is TRBJ2-7, the V gene TRBV4-2; 9 bases fit TRBD2. The V and J ends lost 4 bases and 6 bases, in that order; junction bases with no gene match: 13. Per germline, CDR1 LGHNA and CDR2 YNFKEQ. The length of the CDR3 is 16 residues. Written as DNA, the CDR3 is TGTGCCAGCAGCCGACTACTAGCGGGTCAGTACGGCGAGCAGTACTTC. Residues: CASSRLLAGQYGEQYF.

This chain uses TRBV30 with TRBJ2-7, with unresolved D. Germline CDR1 GTSNPN, CDR2 SVGIG (reference sequence). Trimming shortened V by 3 bases and J by 2 bases, and 14 bases separated the two germline ends. The CDR3 length is 14 residues. In DNA form, the CDR3 reads TGTGCCTGGAGCCGAAGGCGGAAAGCCTACGAGCAGTACTTC. Translated: CAWSRRRKAYEQYF.

There are a few counts of this clone. The same CDR3 can be traced to other DNA sequences in this sample. The chain combines TRBV30 with TRBJ1-1; D not certain. This CDR3 contains 12 residues. V gave up 3 bases and J gave up 0 bases, with 5 bases separating them. In germline, CDR1 is GTSNPN, CDR2 SVGIG (reference sequence). CDR3 sequence: CAWRQLNTEAFF. As DNA, the CDR3 is TGTGCCTGGAGACAGTTGAACACTGAAGCTTTCTTT.

This clone has a handful of counts. The V gene is TRBV29-1, the J gene TRBJ1-1; no clear D gene. The CDR3 sequence is 13 residues long. Trimming cost V 5 bases and J 6 bases, with 16 bases left between them. Germline V gene sequence: CDR1 SQVTM, CDR2 ANQGSEA. As DNA, the CDR3 is TGCAGCGTTCAAGCGTCACGGGCGCCTGAAGCTTTCTTT. Translating gives CSVQASRAPEAFF.

This clone was observed a handful of times. This chain uses TRBV29-1 with TRBJ2-3; D is perhaps TRBD2 (6 bases). This CDR3 has 15 amino acids. V lost 7 bases and J lost 2, with 19 bases in between. Germline V lookup: CDR1 SQVTM, CDR2 ANQGSEA. CDR3 sequence (DNA): TGCAGCGCTGTCGGCGGGACCAAATCCACAGATACGCAGTATTTT. This sequence encodes CSAVGGTKSTDTQYF.

This clone was observed a few times. V and J are TRBV14 and TRBJ2-3; D gene ambiguous. Germline V gene lookup returns CDR1 SGHDN and CDR2 FVKESK. This CDR3 has 14 amino acids. V was cut by 0 bases and J by 4 bases, with 8 bases left in between. This CDR3 is CASSQDYNADTQYF. For the CDR3, the DNA is TGTGCCAGCAGCCAAGATTACAACGCAGATACGCAGTATTTT.

The chain recombines TRBV9 with TRBJ1-2, with a weak D call TRBD1 (5 bases). Trimming removed 3 bases at V and 8 bases at J, with 11 bases between. Germline lookup yields CDR1 SGDLS and CDR2 YYNGEE. The CDR3 has 12 amino acids. The CDR3 region is CASSAQGSGYTF. The CDR3, as DNA: TGTGCCAGCAGCGCCCAGGGAAGCGGCTACACCTTC.

This clone was recorded a few times. This chain joins TRBV10-3 and TRBJ1-1; the D gene is possibly TRBD1 (5 bases). The CDR3 has 13 residues. Trimming cost V 6 bases and J 1 base, with 9 bases left between them. Germline V gene data show CDR1 as ENHRY and CDR2 as SYGVKD. CDR3 sequence: CAIRGTSNTEAFF. Here the CDR3 DNA reads TGTGCCATCAGGGGGACGTCGAACACTGAAGCTTTCTTT.

This sequence joins TRBV30 and TRBJ1-5, with a tentative D call TRBD1 (5 bases). The CDR3 runs to 14 residues. Trimming removed 0 bases at V and 5 bases at J, with 11 bases between. Germline V gene lookup returns CDR1 GTSNPN and CDR2 SVGIG (reference sequence). CDR3 DNA: TGTGCCTGGAGTGTAGGGGCATACGATCAGCCCCAGCATTTT. Its translation: CAWSVGAYDQPQHF.

The chain carries TRBV28 and TRBJ2-7; D could derive from TRBD1 or TRBD2 (5 bases each). The CDR3 runs to 15 residues. Germline lookup yields CDR1 MDHEN and CDR2 SYDVKM. V was clipped by 6 bases and J by 5 bases, with 20 bases between them. CDR3 in amino acids: CASSSLRGQSNEQYF. Written as DNA, the CDR3 is TGTGCCAGCAGCTCCCTCCGGGGCCAGTCCAACGAGCAGTACTTC.